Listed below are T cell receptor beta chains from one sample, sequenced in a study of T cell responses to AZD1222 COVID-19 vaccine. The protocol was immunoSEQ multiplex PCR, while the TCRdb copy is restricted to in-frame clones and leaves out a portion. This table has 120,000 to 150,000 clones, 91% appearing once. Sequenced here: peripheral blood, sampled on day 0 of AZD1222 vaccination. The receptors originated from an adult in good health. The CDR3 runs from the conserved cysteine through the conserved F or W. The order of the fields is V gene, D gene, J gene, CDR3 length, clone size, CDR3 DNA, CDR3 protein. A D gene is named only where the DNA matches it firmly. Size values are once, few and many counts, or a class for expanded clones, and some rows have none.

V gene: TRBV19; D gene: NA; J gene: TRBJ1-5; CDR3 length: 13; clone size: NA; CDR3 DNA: TGTGCCAGTAGTAGTAGGGAAAATCAGCCCCAGCATTTT; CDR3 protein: CASSSRENQPQHF
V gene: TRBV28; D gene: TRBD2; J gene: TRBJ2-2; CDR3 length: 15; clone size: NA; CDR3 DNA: TGTGCCAGCAGGCGGTTAGCGGGGAACACCGGGGAGCTGTTTTTT; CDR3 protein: CASRRLAGNTGELFF
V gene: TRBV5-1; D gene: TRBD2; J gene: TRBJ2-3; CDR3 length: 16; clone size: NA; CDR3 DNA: TGCGCCAGCAGCCCATTATCAGCGGGAGTGGGAGATACGCAGTATTTT; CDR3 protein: CASSPLSAGVGDTQYF
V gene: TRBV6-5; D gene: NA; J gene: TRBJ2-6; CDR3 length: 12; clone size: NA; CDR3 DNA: TGTGCAAGCAAGGCCGGGGCCAACGTCCTGACTTTC; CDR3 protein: CASKAGANVLTF
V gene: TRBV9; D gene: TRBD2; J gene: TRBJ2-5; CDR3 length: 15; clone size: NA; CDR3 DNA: TGTGCCAGCAGCGGGAGCGGGAGTAGGACAGAGACCCAGTACTTC; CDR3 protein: CASSGSGSRTETQYF
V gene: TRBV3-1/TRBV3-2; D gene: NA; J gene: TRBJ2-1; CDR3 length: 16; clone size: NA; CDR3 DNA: TGTGCCAGCAGCCAAGCCGAATTTACCTTGTGGAATGAGCAGTTCTTC; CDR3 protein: CASSQAEFTLWNEQFF
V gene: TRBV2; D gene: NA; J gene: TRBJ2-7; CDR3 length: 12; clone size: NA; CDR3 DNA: TGTGCCAGCAGTGAAATCACCTACGAGCAGTACTTC; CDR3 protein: CASSEITYEQYF
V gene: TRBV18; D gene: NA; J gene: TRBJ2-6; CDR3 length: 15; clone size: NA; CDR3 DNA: TGTGCCAGCTCACCTGGGCAGTCTGGGGCCAACGTCCTGACTTTC; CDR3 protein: CASSPGQSGANVLTF
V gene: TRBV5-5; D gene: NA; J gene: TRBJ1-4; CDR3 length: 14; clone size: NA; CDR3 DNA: TGTGCCAGCAGCTTCCTCGGCTTTGGGGAAAAACTGTTTTTT; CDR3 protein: CASSFLGFGEKLFF
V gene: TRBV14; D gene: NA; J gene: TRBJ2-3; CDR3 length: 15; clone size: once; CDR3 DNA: TGTGCCAGCAGCCAAGTTGGTGGCACCACAGATACGCAGTATTTT; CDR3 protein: CASSQVGGTTDTQYF
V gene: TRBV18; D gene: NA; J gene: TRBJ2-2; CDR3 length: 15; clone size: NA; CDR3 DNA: TGTGCCAGCTCACCACCGACACGGCACACCGGGGAGCTGTTTTTT; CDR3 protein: CASSPPTRHTGELFF
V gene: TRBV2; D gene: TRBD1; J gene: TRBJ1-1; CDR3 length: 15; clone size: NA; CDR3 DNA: TGTGCCAGCAGTGAAGGGATCAGGGGGGACACTGAAGCTTTCTTT; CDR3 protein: CASSEGIRGDTEAFF
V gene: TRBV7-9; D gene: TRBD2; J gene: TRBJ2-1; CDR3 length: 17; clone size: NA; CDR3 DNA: TGTGCCAGCAGCTTAGGCCTCGTCCTAGCGGGACAGAATGAGCAGTTCTTC; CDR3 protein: CASSLGLVLAGQNEQFF
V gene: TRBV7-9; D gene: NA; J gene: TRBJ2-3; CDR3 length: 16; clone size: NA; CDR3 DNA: TGTGCCAGCAGAGCTTCCCGGGACTGGGCGGGAGATACGCAGTATTTT; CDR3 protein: CASRASRDWAGDTQYF
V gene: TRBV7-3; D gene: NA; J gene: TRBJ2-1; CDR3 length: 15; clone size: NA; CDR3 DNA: TGTGCCAGCAGCTTAGCCCCCCTCTCCTACAATGAGCAGTTCTTC; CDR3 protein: CASSLAPLSYNEQFF
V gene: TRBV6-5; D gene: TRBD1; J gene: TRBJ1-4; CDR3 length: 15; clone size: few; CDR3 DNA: TGTGCCAGCAGGGAGACAGGGGCAACTAATGAAAAACTGTTTTTT; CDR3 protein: CASRETGATNEKLFF
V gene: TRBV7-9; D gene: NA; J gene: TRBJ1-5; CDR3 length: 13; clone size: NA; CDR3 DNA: TGTGCCAGCAGCCATGAAGGGCATCAGCCCCAGCATTTT; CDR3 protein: CASSHEGHQPQHF
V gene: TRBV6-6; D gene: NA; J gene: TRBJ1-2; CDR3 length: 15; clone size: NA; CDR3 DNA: TGTGCCAGCAGTTCACCCCTCCGGGACCTTAATGGCTACACCTTC; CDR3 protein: CASSSPLRDLNGYTF
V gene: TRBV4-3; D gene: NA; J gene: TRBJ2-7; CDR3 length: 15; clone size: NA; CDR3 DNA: TGCGCCAGCAGCCAAGGCCCGGGATCCTCCTACGAGCAGTACTTC; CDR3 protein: CASSQGPGSSYEQYF
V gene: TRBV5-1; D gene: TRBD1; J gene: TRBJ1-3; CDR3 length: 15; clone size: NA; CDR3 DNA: TGCGCCAGCAGCTTGGTACAGGGGAATGGAAACACCATATATTTT; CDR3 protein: CASSLVQGNGNTIYF
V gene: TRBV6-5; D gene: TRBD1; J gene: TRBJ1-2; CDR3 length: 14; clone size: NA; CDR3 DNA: TGTGCCAGCAGTATTGACAGGGGCAGAGATGGCTACACCTTC; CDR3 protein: CASSIDRGRDGYTF
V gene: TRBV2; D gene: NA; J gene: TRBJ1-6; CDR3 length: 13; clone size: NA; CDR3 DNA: TGTGCCAGCGGTGGGGACGTTAGTTCACCCCTCCACTTT; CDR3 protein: CASGGDVSSPLHF
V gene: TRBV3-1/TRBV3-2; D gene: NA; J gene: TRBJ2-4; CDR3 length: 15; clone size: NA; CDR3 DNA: TGTGCCAGCAGCCAAAATTACAGGGACAAAAACATTCAGTACTTC; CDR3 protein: CASSQNYRDKNIQYF
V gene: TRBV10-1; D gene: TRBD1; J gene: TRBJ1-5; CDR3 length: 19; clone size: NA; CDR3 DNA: TGCGCCAGCACCTTTAAATTCGACAGGGCAATTAATAGCAATCAGCCCCAGCATTTT; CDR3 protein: CASTFKFDRAINSNQPQHF
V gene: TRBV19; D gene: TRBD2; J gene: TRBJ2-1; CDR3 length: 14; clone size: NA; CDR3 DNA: TGTGCCAGCTTAGGACTAGCGGGAGGGGGGCAGCAGTTCTTC; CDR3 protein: CASLGLAGGGQQFF
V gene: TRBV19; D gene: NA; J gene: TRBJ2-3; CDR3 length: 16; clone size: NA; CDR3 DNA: TGTGCCAGTAGTAGCCCCCGTACGGACAGCACAGATACGCAGTATTTT; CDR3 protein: CASSSPRTDSTDTQYF
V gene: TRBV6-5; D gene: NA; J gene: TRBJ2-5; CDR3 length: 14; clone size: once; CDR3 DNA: TGTGCCAGCAGTTACGCGGGCAGCCAAGAGACCCAGTACTTC; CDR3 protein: CASSYAGSQETQYF
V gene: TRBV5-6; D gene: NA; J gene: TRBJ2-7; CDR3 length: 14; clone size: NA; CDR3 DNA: TGTGCCAGCAGCTTGGGGGCAGGGAGCTACGAGCAGTACTTC; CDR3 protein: CASSLGAGSYEQYF
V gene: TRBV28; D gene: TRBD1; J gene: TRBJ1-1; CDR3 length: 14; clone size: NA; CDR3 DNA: TGTGCCAGCAGTTTTGTAGTTCGGACAGGGGAAGCTTTCTTT; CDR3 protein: CASSFVVRTGEAFF
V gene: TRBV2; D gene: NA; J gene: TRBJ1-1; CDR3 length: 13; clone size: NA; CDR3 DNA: TGTGCCAGCAGTGCTTTGGAGGGAGGTGAAGCTTTCTTT; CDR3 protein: CASSALEGGEAFF
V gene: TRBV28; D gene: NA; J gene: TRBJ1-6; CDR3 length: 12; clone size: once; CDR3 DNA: TGTGCCACCGGGTACGCCGATTCACCCCTCCACTTT; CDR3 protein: CATGYADSPLHF
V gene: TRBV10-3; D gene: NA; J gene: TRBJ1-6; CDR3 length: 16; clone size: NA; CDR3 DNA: TGTGCCATCAGTGAGTCGTCGGCAGGCGCAAATTCACCCCTCCACTTT; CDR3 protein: CAISESSAGANSPLHF
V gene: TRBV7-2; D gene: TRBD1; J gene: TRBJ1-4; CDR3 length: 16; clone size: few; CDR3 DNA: TGTGCCAGCAGCTTAAACAGGGGCAGGACTAATGAAAAACTGTTTTTT; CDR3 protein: CASSLNRGRTNEKLFF
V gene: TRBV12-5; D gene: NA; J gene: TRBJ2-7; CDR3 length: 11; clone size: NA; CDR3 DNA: TGTCAAACCGGGAGCTCCTACGAGCAGTACTTC; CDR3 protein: CQTGSSYEQYF
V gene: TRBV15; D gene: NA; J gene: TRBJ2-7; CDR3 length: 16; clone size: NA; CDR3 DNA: TGTGCCACCAGCAGAGGGGGGAACCAAGCCTCCTACGAGCAGTACTTC; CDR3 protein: CATSRGGNQASYEQYF
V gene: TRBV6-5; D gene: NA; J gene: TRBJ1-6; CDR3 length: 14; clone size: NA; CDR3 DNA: TGTGCCAGCACCCCGACAGTAATTAATTCACCCCTCCACTTT; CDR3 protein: CASTPTVINSPLHF
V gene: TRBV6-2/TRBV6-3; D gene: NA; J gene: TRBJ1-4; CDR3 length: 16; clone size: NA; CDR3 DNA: TGTGCCAGCAGTTACAATCTCCAGGCTACTAATGAAAAACTGTTTTTT; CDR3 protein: CASSYNLQATNEKLFF
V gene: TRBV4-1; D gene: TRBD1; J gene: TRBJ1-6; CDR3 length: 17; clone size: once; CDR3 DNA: TGCGCCAGCAGCTTCCAACCGCCCCGGGACAGAAATTCACCCCTCCACTTT; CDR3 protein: CASSFQPPRDRNSPLHF
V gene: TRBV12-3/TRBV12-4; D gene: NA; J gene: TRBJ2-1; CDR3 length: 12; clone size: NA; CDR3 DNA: TGTGCCAGCAGTTTAGACGGGAATGAGCAGTTCTTC; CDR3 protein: CASSLDGNEQFF
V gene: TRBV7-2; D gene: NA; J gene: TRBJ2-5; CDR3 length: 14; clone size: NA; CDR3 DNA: TGTGCCAGCAGCTTTGCAGGGGCGGGAGAGACCCAGTACTTC; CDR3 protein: CASSFAGAGETQYF
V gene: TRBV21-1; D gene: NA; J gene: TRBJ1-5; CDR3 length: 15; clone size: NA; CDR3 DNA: TGTGCCAGCAGCACCAAAGGGGATGGCAATCAGCCCCAGCATTTT; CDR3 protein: CASSTKGDGNQPQHF
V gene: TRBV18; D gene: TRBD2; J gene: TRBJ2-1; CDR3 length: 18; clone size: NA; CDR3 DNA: TGTGCCAGCTCACCAGTACGGTCGAGCGGGAGGGCCCTGGATGAGCAGTTCTTC; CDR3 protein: CASSPVRSSGRALDEQFF
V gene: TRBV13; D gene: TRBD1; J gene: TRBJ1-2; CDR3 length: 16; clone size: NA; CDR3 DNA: TGTGCCAGCAGCTTAGGCAGTGACAGGGAATATGGTGGCTACACCTTC; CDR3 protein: CASSLGSDREYGGYTF
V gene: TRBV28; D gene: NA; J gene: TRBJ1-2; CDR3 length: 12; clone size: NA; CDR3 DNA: TGTGCCAGCAGTTTAACCAACTATGGCTACACCTTC; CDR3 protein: CASSLTNYGYTF